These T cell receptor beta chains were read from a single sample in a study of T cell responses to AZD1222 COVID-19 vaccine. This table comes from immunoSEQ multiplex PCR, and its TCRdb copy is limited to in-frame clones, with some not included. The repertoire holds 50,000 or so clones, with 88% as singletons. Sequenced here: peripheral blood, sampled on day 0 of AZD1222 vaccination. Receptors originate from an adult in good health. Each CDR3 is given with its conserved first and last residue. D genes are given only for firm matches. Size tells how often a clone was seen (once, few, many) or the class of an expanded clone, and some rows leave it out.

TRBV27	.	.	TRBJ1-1	CASSLKWASNTEAFF	TGTGCCAGCAGTTTAAAGTGGGCATCGAACACTGAAGCTTTCTTT
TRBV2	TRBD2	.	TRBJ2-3	CASERDSGTDTQYF	TGTGCCAGCGAGCGGGATAGTGGGACAGATACGCAGTATTTT
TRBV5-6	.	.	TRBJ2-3	CASSSARYTDTQYF	TGTGCCAGCAGCTCTGCCAGGTATACAGATACGCAGTATTTT
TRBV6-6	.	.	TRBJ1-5	CASSQGVGNQPQHF	TGTGCCAGCAGCCAAGGGGTGGGCAATCAGCCCCAGCATTTT
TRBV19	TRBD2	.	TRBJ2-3	CASSSERGRGPDTQYF	TGTGCCAGTAGTAGCGAGCGGGGAAGAGGCCCAGATACGCAGTATTTT
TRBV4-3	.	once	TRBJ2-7	CASSQDRLVNEQYF	TGCGCCAGCAGCCAAGATCGGCTAGTCAACGAGCAGTACTTC
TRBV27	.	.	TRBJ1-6	CASQNRDPLAPLHF	TGTGCCAGTCAAAACCGGGACCCTCTGGCACCCCTCCACTTT
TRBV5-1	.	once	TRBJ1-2	CASSLTRTNYGYTF	TGCGCCAGCAGCTTGACACGGACTAACTATGGCTACACCTTC
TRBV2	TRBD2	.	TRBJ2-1	CASSKLAGSYNEQFF	TGTGCCAGCAGTAAACTAGCGGGGTCCTACAATGAGCAGTTCTTC
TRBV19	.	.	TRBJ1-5	CASSMGRYVSNQPQHF	TGTGCCAGTAGTATGGGGAGGTATGTTTCCAATCAGCCCCAGCATTTT